The clone carrying this T cell receptor (beta chain) was picked up many times. The target antigen is unknown. Indicated time point: sample taken at primary tumor resection. The donor group consisted of around 70 patients who had untreated, early-stage non-small cell lung cancer. Whole RNA was taken from tumor, nontumor lung or frozen PBMC; it was then sequenced unsorted. This record comes from a study of spatial heterogeneity in lung cancer. General study points: Mutation tallies in tumors tracked expanded intratumoral alpha and beta TCR counts. Alpha and beta chain coverage of tumor T cells was estimated at about 7.5% and 12%, respectively.

TCRdb independently ran MiXCR on the 5' RACE reads; one entry per CDR3 protein. There are about 20,000 distinct CDR3 sequences in the sample; 7% to 8% occur only once, and roughly 20% lies in the top ten. The germline CDR1 and CDR2 sequences are SGDLS and YYNGEE. This CDR3 is 15 amino acids long. The V and J ends lost 0 bases and 1 base respectively, with 10 bases between them. The V and J genes are TRBV9 and TRBJ1-1; D unresolved. Sequenced material: lung tumor tissue, taken at surgery. This sequence originates from a female donor with early-stage non-small cell lung cancer. The CDR3 loop reads CASSVASRGNTEAFF. As DNA, the CDR3 is TGTGCCAGCAGCGTAGCTTCACGGGGGAACACTGAAGCTTTCTTT.